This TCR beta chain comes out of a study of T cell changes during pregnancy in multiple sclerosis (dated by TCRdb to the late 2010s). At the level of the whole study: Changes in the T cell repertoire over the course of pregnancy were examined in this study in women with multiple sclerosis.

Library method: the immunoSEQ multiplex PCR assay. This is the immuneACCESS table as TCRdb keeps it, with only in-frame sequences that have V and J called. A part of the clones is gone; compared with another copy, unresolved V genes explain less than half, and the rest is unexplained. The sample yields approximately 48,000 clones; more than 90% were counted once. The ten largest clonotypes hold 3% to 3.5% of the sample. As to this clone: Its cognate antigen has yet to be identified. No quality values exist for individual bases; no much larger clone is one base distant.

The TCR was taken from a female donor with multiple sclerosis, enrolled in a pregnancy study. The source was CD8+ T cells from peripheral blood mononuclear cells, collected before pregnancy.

The DNA sequence follows: TGCGCCAGCAGCCAATCGGACAGGGGGCCGTCGGGGGCCAACGTCCTGACTTTC. Its coded protein is CASSQSDRGPSGANVLTF. The chain couples TRBV4-3 to TRBJ2-6; 11 bases in between match TRBD1. Measured from the cysteine to the phenylalanine, the CDR3 is 18 residues long. Solely the CDR3 DNA is kept, with 54 bases framed from the first base. The germline V end is reduced by 2 bases and the J end by 4 bases; junction bases left unmatched: 7. For CDR1 and CDR2, the germline V gene lists LGHNA and YSLEER.